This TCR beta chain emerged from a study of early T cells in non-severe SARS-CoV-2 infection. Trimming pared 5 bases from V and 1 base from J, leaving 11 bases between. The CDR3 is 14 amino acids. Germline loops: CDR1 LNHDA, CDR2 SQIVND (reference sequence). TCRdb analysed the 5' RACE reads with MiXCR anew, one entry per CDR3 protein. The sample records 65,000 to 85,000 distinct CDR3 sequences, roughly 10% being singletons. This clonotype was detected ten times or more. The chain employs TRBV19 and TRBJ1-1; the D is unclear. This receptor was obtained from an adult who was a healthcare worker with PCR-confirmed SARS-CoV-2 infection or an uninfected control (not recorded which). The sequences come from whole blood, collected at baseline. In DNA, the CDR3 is TGTGCCAGTAGTCGAGGACCGTGGAACACTGAAGCTTTCTTT. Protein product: CASSRGPWNTEAFF.